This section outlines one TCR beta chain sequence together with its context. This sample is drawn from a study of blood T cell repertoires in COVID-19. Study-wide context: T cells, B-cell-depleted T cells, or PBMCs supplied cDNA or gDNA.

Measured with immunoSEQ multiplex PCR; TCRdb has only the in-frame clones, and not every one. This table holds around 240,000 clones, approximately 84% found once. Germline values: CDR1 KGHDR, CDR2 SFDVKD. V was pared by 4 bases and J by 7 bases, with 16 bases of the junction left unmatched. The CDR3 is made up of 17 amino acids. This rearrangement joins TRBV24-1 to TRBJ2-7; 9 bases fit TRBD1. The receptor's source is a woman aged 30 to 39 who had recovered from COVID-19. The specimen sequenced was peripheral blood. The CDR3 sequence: CATSDPRGGQGIVEQYF. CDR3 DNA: TGTGCCACCAGTGACCCCCGAGGCGGACAGGGGATTGTGGAGCAGTACTTC.